These T cell receptor beta chains were read from a single sample in a study of cytomegalovirus exposure and HLA in healthy donors. Only in-frame clones appear in the TCRdb table, and some are missing; sequencing was by immunoSEQ multiplex PCR. The sample holds over 55,000 clones, 70% to 90% seen once. Sequenced input: PBMCs. Every receptor here comes from a male donor in good health and CMV-seronegative. The CDR3 runs from the conserved cysteine through the conserved F or W.

TRBJ1-5	TRBV6-5	CASRQQGGQPQHF
TRBJ2-1	TRBV5-1	CASSFTGDTYNEQFF
TRBJ1-2	TRBV19	CASSPGQGNYGYTF
TRBJ2-3	TRBV7-9	CASSLEGQYTDTQYF
TRBJ2-7	TRBV19	CASSILAATYEQYF
TRBJ2-7	TRBV20-1	CSAGEPGQYF
TRBJ1-5	TRBV28	CASKSGDQPQHF
TRBJ1-1	TRBV19	CASSAMGQGASTEAFF
TRBJ1-2	TRBV19	CASSMKSPGQDNGYTF
TRBJ2-5	TRBV7-2	CASSSDREETQYF
-	TRBV19	CARSWPQGNYEQYF
TRBJ2-2	TRBV5-4	CASSRDSNGELFF
TRBJ2-1	TRBV30	CAWSTPIGEQFF
TRBJ2-7	TRBV11-1	CASSPLGGGNIEQYF
TRBJ1-1	TRBV5-1	CASSFGDRNTEAFF
TRBJ1-2	TRBV5-6	CASSLDGGEDYGYTF
TRBJ1-1	TRBV23-1	CASRIGDFAEAFF
TRBJ1-2	TRBV9	CASSVATDRRANYGYTF
TRBJ2-7	TRBV7-2	CASSLQGGTGEQYF
TRBJ2-3	TRBV2	CASLLATGTDTQYF
TRBJ1-1	TRBV7-9	CASSLGGGNTEAFF
TRBJ1-3	TRBV7-6	CASSLTGAPGNTIYF
TRBJ2-7	TRBV4-1	CASRRSRTGAYEQYF
TRBJ2-7	TRBV19	CASSVTGVYEQYF